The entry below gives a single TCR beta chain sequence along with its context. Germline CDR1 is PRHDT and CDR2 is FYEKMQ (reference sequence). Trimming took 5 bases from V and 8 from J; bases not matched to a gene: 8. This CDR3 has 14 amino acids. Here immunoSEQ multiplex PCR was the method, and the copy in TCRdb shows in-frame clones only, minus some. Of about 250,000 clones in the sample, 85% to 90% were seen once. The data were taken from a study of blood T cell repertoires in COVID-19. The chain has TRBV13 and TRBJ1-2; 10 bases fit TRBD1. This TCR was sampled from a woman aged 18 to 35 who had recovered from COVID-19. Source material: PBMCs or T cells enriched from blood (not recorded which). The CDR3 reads CASSRRDRGGGYTF. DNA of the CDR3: TGTGCCAGCAGCCGGCGGGACAGGGGAGGAGGCTACACCTTC.